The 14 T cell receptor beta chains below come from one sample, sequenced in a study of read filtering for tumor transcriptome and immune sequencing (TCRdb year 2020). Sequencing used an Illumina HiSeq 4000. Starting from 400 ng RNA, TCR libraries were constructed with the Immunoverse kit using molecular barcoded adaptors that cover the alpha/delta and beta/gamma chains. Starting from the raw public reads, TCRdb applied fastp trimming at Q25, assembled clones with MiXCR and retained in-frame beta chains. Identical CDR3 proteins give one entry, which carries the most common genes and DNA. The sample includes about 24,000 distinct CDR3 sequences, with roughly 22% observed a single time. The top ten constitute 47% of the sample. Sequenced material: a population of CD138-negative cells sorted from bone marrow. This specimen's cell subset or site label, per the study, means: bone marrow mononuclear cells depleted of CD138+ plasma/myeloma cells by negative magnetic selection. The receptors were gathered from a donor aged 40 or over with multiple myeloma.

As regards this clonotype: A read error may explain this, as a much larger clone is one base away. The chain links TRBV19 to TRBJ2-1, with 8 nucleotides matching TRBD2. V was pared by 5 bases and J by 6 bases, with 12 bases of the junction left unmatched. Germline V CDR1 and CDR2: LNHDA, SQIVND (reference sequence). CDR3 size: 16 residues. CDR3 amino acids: CASSPPGLGIRNEQFF. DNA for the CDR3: TGTGCCAGTAGTCCCCCGGGACTAGGGATTCGCAATGAGCAGTTCTTC.

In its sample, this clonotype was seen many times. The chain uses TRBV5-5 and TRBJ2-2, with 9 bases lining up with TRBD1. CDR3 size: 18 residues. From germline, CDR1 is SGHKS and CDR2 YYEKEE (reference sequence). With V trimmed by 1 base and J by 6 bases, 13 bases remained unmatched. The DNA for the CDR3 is TGTGCCAGCAGCTTGTGGTTGCCGGGACAGGGTGTGTCCGGGGAGCTGTTTTTT. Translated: CASSLWLPGQGVSGELFF.

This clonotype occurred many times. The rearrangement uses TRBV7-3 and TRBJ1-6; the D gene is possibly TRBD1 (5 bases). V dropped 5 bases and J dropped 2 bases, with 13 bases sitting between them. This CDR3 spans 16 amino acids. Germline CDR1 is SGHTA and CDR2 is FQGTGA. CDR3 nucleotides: TGTGCCAGCAGCAGGGTGGGGGGGACCTATAATTCACCCCTCCACTTT. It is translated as CASSRVGGTYNSPLHF. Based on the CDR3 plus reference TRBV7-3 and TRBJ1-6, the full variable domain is GAGVSQTPSNKVTEKGKYVELRCDPISGHTALYWYRQSLGQGPEFLIYFQGTGAADDSGLPNDRFFAVRPEGSVSTLKIQRTERGDSAVYLCASSRVGGTYNSPLHFGNGTRLTVT.

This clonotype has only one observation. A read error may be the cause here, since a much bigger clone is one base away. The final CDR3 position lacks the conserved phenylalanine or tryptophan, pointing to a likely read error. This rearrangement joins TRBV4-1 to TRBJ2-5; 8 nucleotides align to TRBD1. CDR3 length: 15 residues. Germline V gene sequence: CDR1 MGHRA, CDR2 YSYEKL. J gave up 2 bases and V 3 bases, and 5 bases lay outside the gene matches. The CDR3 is CASSHLRQGQETQYS. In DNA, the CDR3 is TGCGCCAGCAGCCACCTCCGACAGGGGCAAGAGACCCAGTACTCC.

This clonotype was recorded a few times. The CDR3 DNA follows: TGCAGTGCTAGAGATGCAGGGTTGGATGGGACTGAAGCTTTCTTT. This sequence encodes CSARDAGLDGTEAFF. The chain couples TRBV20-1 to TRBJ1-1, with a possible D match to TRBD1 (5 bases). Trimming stripped 0 bases from V and 5 bases from J, with 16 bases between. This CDR3 has 15 residues. Per germline, CDR1 DFQATT and CDR2 SNEGSKA (reference sequence).

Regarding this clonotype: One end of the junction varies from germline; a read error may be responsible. DNA of the CDR3: TGTGCCAACAGTGATACCCCCTCAGGGAGGGGTACTGAAGCTTTCTTT. As protein: CANSDTPSGRGTEAFF. V and J are TRBV6-2 or TRBV6-3 and TRBJ1-1; TRBD1 might be the D (5 bases). Germline assignment: CDR1 MNHEY and CDR2 SVGEGT. This CDR3 region has 16 residues.

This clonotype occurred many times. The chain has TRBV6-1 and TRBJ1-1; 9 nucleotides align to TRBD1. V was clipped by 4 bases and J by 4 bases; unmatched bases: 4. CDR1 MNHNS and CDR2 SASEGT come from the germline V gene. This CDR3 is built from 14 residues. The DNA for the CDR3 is TGTGCCAGCAGTGGCGGGACAGGGAGCACTGAAGCTTTCTTT. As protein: CASSGGTGSTEAFF.

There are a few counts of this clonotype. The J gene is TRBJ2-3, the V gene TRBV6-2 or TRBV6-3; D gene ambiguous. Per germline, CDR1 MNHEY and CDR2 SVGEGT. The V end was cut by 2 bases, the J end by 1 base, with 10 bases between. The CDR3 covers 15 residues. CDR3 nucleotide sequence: TGTGCCAGCAGTTACATGGGCACTCGCACAGATACGCAGTATTTT. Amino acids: CASSYMGTRTDTQYF.

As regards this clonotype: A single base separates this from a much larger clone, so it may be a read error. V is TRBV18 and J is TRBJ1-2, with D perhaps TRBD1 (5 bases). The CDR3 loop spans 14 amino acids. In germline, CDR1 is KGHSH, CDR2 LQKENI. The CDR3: CASSPGTDYYDYTF. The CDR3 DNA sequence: TGTGCCAGCTCACCAGGGACGGACTACTATGACTACACCTTC.

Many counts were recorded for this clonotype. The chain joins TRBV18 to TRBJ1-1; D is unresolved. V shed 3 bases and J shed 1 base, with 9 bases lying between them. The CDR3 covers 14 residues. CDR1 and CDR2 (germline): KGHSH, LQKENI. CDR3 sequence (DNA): TGTGCCAGCTCACCCTCCGCGCGGAACACTGAAGCTTTCTTT. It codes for CASSPSARNTEAFF.

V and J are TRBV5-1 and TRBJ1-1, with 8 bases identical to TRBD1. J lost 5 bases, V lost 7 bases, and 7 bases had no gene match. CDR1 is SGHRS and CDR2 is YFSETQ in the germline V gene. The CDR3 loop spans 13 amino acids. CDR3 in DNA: TGCGCCAGCGGACAGGGCAGCGGGACTGAAGCTTTCTTT. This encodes CASGQGSGTEAFF.

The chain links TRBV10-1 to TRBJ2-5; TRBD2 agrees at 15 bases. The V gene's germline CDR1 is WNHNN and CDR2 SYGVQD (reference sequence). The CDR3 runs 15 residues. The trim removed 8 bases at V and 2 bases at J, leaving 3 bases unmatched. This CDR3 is CASPGLAGGQETQYF. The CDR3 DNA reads TGCGCCAGCCCCGGACTAGCGGGGGGGCAAGAGACCCAGTACTTC.

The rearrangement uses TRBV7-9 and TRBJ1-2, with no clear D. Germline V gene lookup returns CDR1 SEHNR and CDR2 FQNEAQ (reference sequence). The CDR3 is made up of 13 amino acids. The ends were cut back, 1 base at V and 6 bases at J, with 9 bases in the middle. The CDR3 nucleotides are TGTGCCAGCAGCTTAGATGGCAGCCATGGCTACACCTTC. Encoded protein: CASSLDGSHGYTF.

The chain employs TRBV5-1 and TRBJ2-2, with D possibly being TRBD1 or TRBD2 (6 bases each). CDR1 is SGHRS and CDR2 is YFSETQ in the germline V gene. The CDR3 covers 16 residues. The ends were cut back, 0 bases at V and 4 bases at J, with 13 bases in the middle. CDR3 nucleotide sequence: TGCGCCAGCAGCTTGGAGGGGGGAAGACGCACCGGGGAGCTGTTTTTT. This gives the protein CASSLEGGRRTGELFF.